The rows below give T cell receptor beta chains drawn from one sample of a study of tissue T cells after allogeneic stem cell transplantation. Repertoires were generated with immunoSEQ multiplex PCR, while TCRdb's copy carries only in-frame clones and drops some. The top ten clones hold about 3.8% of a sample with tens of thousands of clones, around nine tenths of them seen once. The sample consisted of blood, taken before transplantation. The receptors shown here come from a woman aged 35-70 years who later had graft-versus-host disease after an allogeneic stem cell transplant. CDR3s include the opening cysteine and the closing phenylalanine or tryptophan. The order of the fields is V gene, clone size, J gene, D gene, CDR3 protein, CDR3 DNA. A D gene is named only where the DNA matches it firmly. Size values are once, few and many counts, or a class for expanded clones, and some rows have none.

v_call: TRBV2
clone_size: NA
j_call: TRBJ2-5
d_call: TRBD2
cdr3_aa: CASRHQAGGEETQYF
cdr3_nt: TGTGCCAGCAGACATCAAGCGGGAGGGGAGGAGACCCAGTACTTC

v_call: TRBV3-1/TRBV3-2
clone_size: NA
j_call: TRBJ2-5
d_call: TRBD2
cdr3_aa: CASSQGGGFRETQYF
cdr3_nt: TGTGCCAGCAGCCAAGGGGGGGGGTTCCGCGAGACCCAGTACTTC

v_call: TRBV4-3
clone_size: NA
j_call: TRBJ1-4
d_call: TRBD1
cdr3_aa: CASSQSPKGPGGGEKLFF
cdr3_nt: TGCGCCAGCAGCCAATCCCCTAAGGGGCCAGGGGGCGGTGAAAAACTGTTTTTT

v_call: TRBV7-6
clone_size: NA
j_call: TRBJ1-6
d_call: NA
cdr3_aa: CASSPRDRNSPLHF
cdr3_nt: TGTGCCAGCAGCCCCAGGGACCGGAATTCACCCCTCCACTTT

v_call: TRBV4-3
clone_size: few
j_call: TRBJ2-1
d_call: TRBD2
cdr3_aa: CASSRDSGSSYNEQFF
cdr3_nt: TGCGCCAGCAGCCGAGATAGCGGGAGCTCCTACAATGAGCAGTTCTTC

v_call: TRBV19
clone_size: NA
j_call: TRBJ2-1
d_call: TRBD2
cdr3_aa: CASNKLAGVHEQFF
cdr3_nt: TGTGCCAGTAACAAACTAGCGGGAGTTCATGAGCAGTTCTTC

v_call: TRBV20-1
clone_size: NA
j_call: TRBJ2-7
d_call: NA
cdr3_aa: CSAPRGVEQYF
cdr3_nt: TGCAGTGCTCCAAGAGGGGTTGAGCAGTACTTC

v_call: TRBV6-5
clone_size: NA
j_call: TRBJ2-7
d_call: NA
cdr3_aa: CASSYSGSLFYEQYF
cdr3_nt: TGTGCCAGCAGTTACTCCGGCAGTCTCTTTTACGAGCAGTACTTC

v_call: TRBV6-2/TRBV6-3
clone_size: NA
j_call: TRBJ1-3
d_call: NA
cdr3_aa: CASSYTSAGSGNTIYF
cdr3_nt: TGTGCCAGCAGTTACACCTCGGCGGGGTCTGGAAACACCATATATTTT

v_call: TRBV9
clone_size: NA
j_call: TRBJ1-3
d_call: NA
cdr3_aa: CASSVEGSYGNTIYF
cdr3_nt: TGTGCCAGCAGCGTAGAGGGGAGTTATGGAAACACCATATATTTT

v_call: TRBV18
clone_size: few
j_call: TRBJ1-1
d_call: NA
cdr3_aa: CASSPPTSHTEAFF
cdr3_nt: TGTGCCAGCTCACCACCTACCTCGCACACTGAAGCTTTCTTT

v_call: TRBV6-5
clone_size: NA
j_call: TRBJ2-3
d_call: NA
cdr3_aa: CASSPRLTDTQYF
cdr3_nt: TGTGCCAGCAGTCCCCGACTCACAGATACGCAGTATTTT

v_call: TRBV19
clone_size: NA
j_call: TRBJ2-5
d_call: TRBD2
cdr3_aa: CASSILLAGAETQYF
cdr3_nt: TGTGCCAGTAGTATCTTACTAGCGGGGGCAGAGACCCAGTACTTC